This TCR beta chain was documented in a study of cytomegalovirus exposure and HLA in healthy donors. CDR3 length: 14 residues. Deletions cut 1 base from V and 1 base from J, with 8 bases between. Germline CDR1 MGHRA, CDR2 YSYEKL. The validation cohort, a group of roughly 120 subjects, included the donors and was separate from the roughly 700-subject first cohort. Only in-frame clones appear in the TCRdb table, and some are missing; sequencing was by immunoSEQ multiplex PCR. The sample records 200,000 to 300,000 clones, around 86% being singletons. The TCR sequence derives from a woman between 25 and 40 years old in good health and CMV-seropositive. Sequenced sample: PBMCs. V is TRBV4-1 and J is TRBJ2-7; D is unclear. The CDR3 DNA sequence: TGCGCCAGCAGCCAAGGGCCGTTATCCTACGAGCAGTACTTC. This sequence encodes CASSQGPLSYEQYF.